Given below is one T cell receptor (beta chain) in context. Its specificity is unknown. The data were produced by immunoSEQ multiplex PCR, yet TCRdb's version contains in-frame clones alone and is incomplete. Of under 150,000 clones in the sample, roughly 90% were seen once. These data belong to a study of a mutant IDH1 vaccine in newly diagnosed glioma. Across the study: Vaccines began 4-6 weeks after radiotherapy alone, or with temozolomide cycles. Standard pretreatment was either radiotherapy, temozolomide, or, for most, radiochemotherapy with temozolomide.

The CDR3 loop spans 14 amino acids. The germline V gene has CDR1 SNHLY and CDR2 FYNNEI. The junction had 3 bases not matched to a gene; V was cut back by 6 bases and J by 5 bases. Time point here: week 11, during vaccination. The content of each vaccine dose was 300 ug of mutant IDH1 20-mer peptide, and topical imiquimod accompanied it. The rearrangement links TRBV2 to TRBJ2-2, with 10 bases that match TRBD2. The receptor's source is a woman between 50 and 59 years old with glioma. The source material was PBMCs, sampled from a glioma patient whose treatment included an IDH1 peptide vaccine. For the CDR3, the DNA is TGTGCCAGCAGCATAGCGGGAGGTACCGGGGAGCTGTTTTTT. Its protein is CASSIAGGTGELFF.